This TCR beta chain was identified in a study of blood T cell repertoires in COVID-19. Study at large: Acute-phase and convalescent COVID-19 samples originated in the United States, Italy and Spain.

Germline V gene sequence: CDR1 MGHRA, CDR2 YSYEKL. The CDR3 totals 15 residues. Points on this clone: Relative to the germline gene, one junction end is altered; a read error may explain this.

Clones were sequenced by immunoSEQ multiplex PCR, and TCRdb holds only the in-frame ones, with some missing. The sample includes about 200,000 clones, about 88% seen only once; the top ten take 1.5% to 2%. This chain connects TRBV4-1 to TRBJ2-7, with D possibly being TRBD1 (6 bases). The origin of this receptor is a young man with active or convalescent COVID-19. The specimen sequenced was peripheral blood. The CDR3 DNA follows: TGCGCCAGCAGCCACGGACTCGACAGGTCCTCCGAGCAGTACTTC. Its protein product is CASSHGLDRSSEQYF.